This entry features one T cell receptor beta chain sequence. This entry comes from a study of blood T cell repertoires in COVID-19. Study-level background: Whether acute or convalescent, the COVID-19 samples came from the United States, Italy and Spain. Sources were T cells, B-cell-depleted T cells, or PBMCs; the material itself was cDNA or gDNA.

Trimming removed 1 base from V and 10 bases from J, with 13 bases in between. From germline, CDR1 is LGHDT and CDR2 YNNKEL (reference sequence). The CDR3 consists of 14 residues. Original processing notes: It was from reference gene primer amplification that nucleated cell counts were estimated. Assay used: immunoSEQ multiplex PCR; TCRdb lists only in-frame clones, some missing. The DNA gave D and trimming, while V, J and clone size come from that table. The table records under 50,000 clones, 65% to 90% of them present only once. The chain joins TRBV3-1 (or the pseudogene TRBV3-2) to TRBJ1-4; D unclear. The TCR originated in a man aged 40-50 years with active COVID-19. What was sequenced was peripheral blood. Written as DNA, the CDR3 is TGTGCCAGCAGCCAAGGGGGTTCCGGAGGAAAACTGTTTTTT. This translates into CASSQGGSGGKLFF.